This T cell receptor beta chain derives from a study of control samples from healthy donors and cancer patients. Profiled with immunoSEQ multiplex PCR; TCRdb holds only in-frame clones, not every one. The data contain almost 90,000 clones, approximately 87% of them singletons. The V and J ends lost 1 base and 1 base respectively, with 14 bases between them. The CDR3 spans 16 residues. Germline V lookup: CDR1 SGHDN, CDR2 FVKESK. The chain uses TRBV14 and TRBJ2-7; tentatively, D is TRBD1 (6 bases). Input material: blood. This receptor was identified in a woman between 40 and 50 years old in good health. This CDR3 reads CASSQAGTPMSYEQYF. The CDR3 region has the DNA TGTGCCAGCAGCCAAGCCGGGACACCAATGTCCTACGAGCAGTACTTC.